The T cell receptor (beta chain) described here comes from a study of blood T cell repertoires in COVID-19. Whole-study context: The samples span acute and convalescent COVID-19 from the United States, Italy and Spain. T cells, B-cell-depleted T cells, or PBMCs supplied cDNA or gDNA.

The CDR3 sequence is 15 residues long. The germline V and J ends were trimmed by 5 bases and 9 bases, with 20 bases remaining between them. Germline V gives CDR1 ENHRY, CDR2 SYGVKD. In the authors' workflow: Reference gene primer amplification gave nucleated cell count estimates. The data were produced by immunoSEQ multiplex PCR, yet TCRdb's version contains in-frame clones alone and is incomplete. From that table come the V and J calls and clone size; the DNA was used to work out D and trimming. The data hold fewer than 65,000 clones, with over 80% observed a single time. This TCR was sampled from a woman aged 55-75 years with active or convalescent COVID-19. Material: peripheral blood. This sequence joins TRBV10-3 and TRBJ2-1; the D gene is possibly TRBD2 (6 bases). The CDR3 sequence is CAISSSSGENGEQFF. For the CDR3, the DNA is TGTGCCATCAGTTCGTCCTCGGGGGAGAATGGTGAGCAGTTCTTC.